The source of this T cell receptor beta chain is a study of T cell repertoires in cytomegalovirus infection. Notes on this clonotype: Antigen: not known.

The CDR3 contains 17 residues. Germline CDR1 is LGHNT and CDR2 is FRNRAP. V lost 11 bases and J 0 bases, leaving 25 bases between the germline ends. TCRdb fed the reads into MiXCR, producing one record per CDR3 protein. Found here are 340,000 or so distinct CDR3 sequences, around 25% of them singletons; the top ten hold 13%. The receptor's source is a human donor in good health (CMV status not recorded). Some clones in this sample may be carry-over from other donors' samples. This chain links TRBV12-5 with TRBJ1-1; D remains ambiguous. Sequences were derived from cultured PBMCs, sampled from culture after CMV antigen stimulation. In DNA form, the CDR3 reads TGTGCTCCCTACAGCCTTAACGCCCTTTGCATGAACACTGAAGCTTTCTTT. It codes for CAPYSLNALCMNTEAFF.